Listed below are T cell receptor beta chains from one sample, sequenced in a study of blood T cell repertoires in COVID-19. The repertoire was sequenced with immunoSEQ multiplex PCR; TCRdb's copy has only in-frame clones and lacks some. The sample holds some 240,000 clones, almost 90% seen once. Sequencing used peripheral blood. The receptors here all came from a woman aged 55-69 years with COVID-19, enrolled during active disease. Each CDR3 is given with its conserved first and last residue. D genes are given only for firm matches. The size field is filled for only some rows; it gives once, few, many or a size class.

d_call: TRBD1; j_call: TRBJ2-5; clone_size: NA; v_call: TRBV29-1; cdr3_aa: CSYGQGPETQYF; cdr3_nt: TGCAGCTACGGACAGGGCCCCGAGACCCAGTACTTC
d_call: NA; j_call: TRBJ1-2; clone_size: NA; v_call: TRBV19; cdr3_aa: CASSLTVYGYTF; cdr3_nt: TGTGCCAGTAGTTTGACAGTCTATGGCTACACCTTC
d_call: NA; j_call: TRBJ1-2; clone_size: NA; v_call: TRBV3-1/TRBV3-2; cdr3_aa: CASSQDRGFYGYTF; cdr3_nt: TGTGCCAGCAGCCAAGACAGGGGCTTCTATGGCTACACCTTC
d_call: TRBD1; j_call: TRBJ2-7; clone_size: NA; v_call: TRBV7-8; cdr3_aa: CASSFSTGGVYEQYF; cdr3_nt: TGTGCCAGCAGTTTCTCGACAGGGGGCGTCTACGAGCAGTACTTC
d_call: NA; j_call: TRBJ2-7; clone_size: NA; v_call: TRBV4-3; cdr3_aa: CASSQDRQLYEQYF; cdr3_nt: TGCGCCAGCAGCCAAGATAGACAGCTCTACGAGCAGTACTTC
d_call: NA; j_call: TRBJ1-2; clone_size: NA; v_call: TRBV6-6; cdr3_aa: CASVAGGYGYTF; cdr3_nt: TGTGCCAGCGTGGCCGGGGGCTATGGCTACACCTTC
d_call: NA; j_call: TRBJ2-3; clone_size: NA; v_call: TRBV5-1; cdr3_aa: CASSLDIKFGVDTQYF; cdr3_nt: TGCGCCAGCAGCTTGGACATAAAGTTTGGAGTAGATACGCAGTATTTT
d_call: NA; j_call: TRBJ2-6; clone_size: once; v_call: TRBV4-2; cdr3_aa: CASSVAGSGANVLTF; cdr3_nt: TGTGCCAGCAGCGTTGCGGGATCTGGGGCCAACGTCCTGACTTTC
d_call: NA; j_call: TRBJ2-1; clone_size: NA; v_call: TRBV18; cdr3_aa: CASSPLTGRGNEQFF; cdr3_nt: TGTGCCAGCTCACCTCTTACGGGGCGGGGTAATGAGCAGTTCTTC
d_call: TRBD2; j_call: TRBJ2-7; clone_size: NA; v_call: TRBV19; cdr3_aa: CASSIAGSGGASEQYF; cdr3_nt: TGTGCCAGTAGTATAGCCGGTAGCGGGGGGGCGTCCGAGCAGTACTTC
d_call: NA; j_call: TRBJ1-5; clone_size: NA; v_call: TRBV19; cdr3_aa: CASSKTGIGQPQHF; cdr3_nt: TGTGCCAGTAGTAAAACAGGGATAGGTCAGCCCCAGCATTTT
d_call: NA; j_call: TRBJ2-3; clone_size: NA; v_call: TRBV3-1/TRBV3-2; cdr3_aa: CASSQGALSASDTQYF; cdr3_nt: TGTGCCAGCAGCCAAGGGGCGCTATCGGCGTCAGATACGCAGTATTTT
d_call: TRBD1; j_call: TRBJ1-1; clone_size: NA; v_call: TRBV9; cdr3_aa: CASSFGQGASEAFF; cdr3_nt: TGTGCCAGCAGCTTTGGACAGGGGGCTTCTGAAGCTTTCTTT
d_call: NA; j_call: TRBJ1-5; clone_size: NA; v_call: TRBV7-2; cdr3_aa: CASSPYNQPQHF; cdr3_nt: TGTGCCAGCAGCCCTTATAATCAGCCCCAGCATTTT
d_call: NA; j_call: TRBJ1-1; clone_size: NA; v_call: TRBV7-2; cdr3_aa: CASSLRGVNTEAFF; cdr3_nt: TGTGCCAGCAGCTTACGCGGAGTGAACACTGAAGCTTTCTTT
d_call: NA; j_call: TRBJ1-2; clone_size: NA; v_call: TRBV12-3/TRBV12-4; cdr3_aa: CASSGVGGYTF; cdr3_nt: TGTGCCAGCAGTGGAGTTGGTGGCTACACCTTC
d_call: NA; j_call: TRBJ1-5; clone_size: NA; v_call: TRBV7-2; cdr3_aa: CASSLGQNFQPQHF; cdr3_nt: TGTGCCAGCAGCTTAGGCCAAAACTTCCAGCCCCAGCATTTT
d_call: NA; j_call: TRBJ1-2; clone_size: NA; v_call: TRBV21-1; cdr3_aa: CASAGQAYGYTF; cdr3_nt: TGTGCCAGTGCGGGACAGGCCTATGGCTACACCTTC
d_call: TRBD1; j_call: TRBJ1-2; clone_size: NA; v_call: TRBV5-4; cdr3_aa: CASSSRQGGDYGYTF; cdr3_nt: TGTGCCAGCAGCAGCCGACAGGGAGGTGACTATGGCTACACCTTC
d_call: NA; j_call: TRBJ2-7; clone_size: NA; v_call: TRBV6-2/TRBV6-3; cdr3_aa: CASSSPGLRSSYEQYF; cdr3_nt: TGTGCCAGCAGTTCCCCTGGTCTTAGGAGCTCCTACGAGCAGTACTTC
d_call: NA; j_call: TRBJ1-2; clone_size: once; v_call: TRBV19; cdr3_aa: CASSIGPGPNYGYTF; cdr3_nt: TGTGCCAGTAGTATTGGCCCGGGTCCGAACTATGGCTACACCTTC
d_call: NA; j_call: TRBJ2-7; clone_size: NA; v_call: TRBV4-2; cdr3_aa: CASSLPQADAYEQYF; cdr3_nt: TGTGCCAGCAGCCTCCCTCAGGCCGATGCCTACGAGCAGTACTTC
d_call: NA; j_call: TRBJ1-5; clone_size: NA; v_call: TRBV28; cdr3_aa: CASSPRRGARNQPQHF; cdr3_nt: TGTGCCAGCAGCCCGCGGCGGGGGGCTAGGAATCAGCCCCAGCATTTT
d_call: NA; j_call: TRBJ2-3; clone_size: NA; v_call: TRBV5-1; cdr3_aa: CASSLKQLALLRGTDTQYF; cdr3_nt: TGCGCCAGCAGCTTGAAACAGCTAGCACTCCTTCGCGGCACAGATACGCAGTATTTT
d_call: TRBD2; j_call: TRBJ2-1; clone_size: once; v_call: TRBV19; cdr3_aa: CASSISAGGQGVVGEQFF; cdr3_nt: TGTGCCAGTAGTATTTCAGCGGGGGGGCAAGGAGTGGTAGGGGAGCAGTTCTTC
d_call: TRBD1; j_call: TRBJ2-7; clone_size: NA; v_call: TRBV5-4; cdr3_aa: CASSSGTGSYEQYF; cdr3_nt: TGTGCCAGCAGCTCAGGGACAGGTAGCTACGAGCAGTACTTC
d_call: NA; j_call: TRBJ2-3; clone_size: NA; v_call: TRBV5-1; cdr3_aa: CASSLVGDLTDTQYF; cdr3_nt: TGCGCCAGCAGCTTGGTAGGGGATCTCACAGATACGCAGTATTTT
d_call: NA; j_call: TRBJ1-5; clone_size: NA; v_call: TRBV9; cdr3_aa: CASSVAGGISEPQHF; cdr3_nt: TGTGCCAGCAGCGTAGCTGGAGGGATTAGTGAGCCCCAGCATTTT
d_call: NA; j_call: TRBJ2-2; clone_size: NA; v_call: TRBV9; cdr3_aa: CASSLQGAANTGELFF; cdr3_nt: TGTGCCAGCAGCCTACAGGGAGCAGCGAACACCGGGGAGCTGTTTTTT
d_call: TRBD1; j_call: TRBJ2-2; clone_size: NA; v_call: TRBV5-4; cdr3_aa: CASSLAGQGAGELFF; cdr3_nt: TGTGCCAGCAGCTTGGCGGGACAGGGGGCCGGGGAGCTGTTTTTT
d_call: TRBD2; j_call: TRBJ2-2; clone_size: NA; v_call: TRBV19; cdr3_aa: CASSSAGENTGELFF; cdr3_nt: TGTGCCAGTAGTTCGGCGGGGGAGAACACCGGGGAGCTGTTTTTT
d_call: TRBD1; j_call: TRBJ2-7; clone_size: NA; v_call: TRBV5-8; cdr3_aa: CASSLDRGTGFIF; cdr3_nt: TGTGCCAGCAGCTTGGACAGAGGGACAGGGTTTATCTTC
d_call: TRBD1; j_call: TRBJ1-2; clone_size: once; v_call: TRBV4-2; cdr3_aa: CASSQEGGQNYGYTF; cdr3_nt: TGTGCCAGCAGCCAAGAAGGGGGACAGAACTATGGCTACACCTTC
d_call: TRBD2; j_call: TRBJ2-7; clone_size: NA; v_call: TRBV27; cdr3_aa: CASSLRPLTSGAHEQYF; cdr3_nt: TGTGCCAGCAGTTTACGCCCTCTGACTAGCGGGGCCCACGAGCAGTACTTC